The 9 T cell receptor beta chains below come from one sample, sequenced in a study of neoadjuvant anti-PD-1 for oral cavity cancer. Using immunoSEQ multiplex PCR, the repertoire was profiled, and TCRdb retains in-frame clones only, with some absent. The sample lists 15,000 to 20,000 clones, roughly 66% occurring once. Material: PBMCs, obtained before nivolumab (anti-PD-1) treatment. All receptors derive from a person aged 35-79 years with oral cavity squamous cell carcinoma.

A few counts support this clone. The rearrangement joins TRBV2 to TRBJ1-2; 9 nucleotides agree with TRBD1. Germline V gene data show CDR1 as SNHLY and CDR2 as FYNNEI. The CDR3 has 15 residues. Trimming at V came to 5 bases and at J to 2 bases, leaving 6 bases not matched to a gene. The CDR3 reads CASSLPGQGNYGYTF. The CDR3 nucleotides are TGTGCCAGCAGTTTGCCGGGACAGGGAAACTATGGCTACACCTTC. Filled out from reference TRBV2 and TRBJ1-2, the complete variable domain reads EPEVTQTPSHQVTQMGQEVILRCVPISNHLYFYWYRQILGQKVEFLVSFYNNEISEKSEIFDDQFSVERPDGSNFTLKIRSTKLEDSAMYFCASSLPGQGNYGYTFGSGTRLTVV.

J is TRBJ2-3 and V is TRBV11-2; D remains ambiguous. Germline V gene data show CDR1 as SGHAT and CDR2 as FQNNGV. CDR3 length equals 15 residues. V dropped 0 bases and J dropped 2 bases, with 9 bases sitting between them. Written as DNA, the CDR3 is TGTGCCAGCAGCTTAGATAACGGGTCCACAGATACGCAGTATTTT. It encodes CASSLDNGSTDTQYF.

This clone was recorded a few times. The V call is TRBV10-3, the J call TRBJ2-3, with D hard to call. The CDR3 covers 13 residues. CDR1 and CDR2 from the germline V gene are ENHRY and SYGVKD. With 2 bases removed from V and 3 bases from J, the gap between germline ends came to 6 bases. This CDR3 reads CAISEGVTDTQYF. The CDR3 nucleotides read TGTGCCATCAGTGAGGGGGTAACAGATACGCAGTATTTT.

V is TRBV2 and J is TRBJ1-1; the D gene is possibly TRBD1 (5 bases). V lost 9 bases to trimming and J lost 11 bases, with 22 bases between them. From germline, CDR1 is SNHLY and CDR2 FYNNEI. The CDR3 totals 13 residues. The CDR3 sequence: CASAGDGAVGAFF. Here the CDR3 DNA reads TGTGCCAGTGCTGGAGACGGGGCCGTTGGGGCTTTCTTT.

Sample share makes this clone medium-sized. The DNA of the CDR3 is TGTGCCAGCAGCCGATGGTCGGAAGCTTTCTTT. Translating gives CASSRWSEAFF. The chain couples TRBV6-5 to TRBJ1-1; the D is unclear. V lost 6 bases, J lost 8 bases, and 10 bases lay in between. Germline V lookup: CDR1 MNHEY, CDR2 SVGAGI. The CDR3 sequence is 11 residues long.

V usage is TRBV2 and J usage is TRBJ1-1; D ambiguous. In germline, CDR1 is SNHLY, CDR2 FYNNEI. CDR3 length: 14 residues. Trimming shortened V by 7 bases and J by 6 bases, and 18 bases separated the two germline ends. CDR3 loop: CASTLARDDAEAFF. In DNA form, the CDR3 reads TGTGCCAGCACGTTGGCACGGGATGACGCTGAAGCTTTCTTT.

The chain joins TRBV2 to TRBJ2-7; 8 bases line up with TRBD2. Germline V gene sequence: CDR1 SNHLY, CDR2 FYNNEI. The CDR3 is 13 amino acids. Losses at the gene ends were 7 bases for V and 7 bases for J; bases not matched to a gene: 9. The DNA of the CDR3 is TGTGCCAGCAACTCGGGACTAGTCCGGGAGCAGTACTTC. Encoded protein: CASNSGLVREQYF. The variable domain in full, completed from reference TRBV2 and TRBJ2-7, reads EPEVTQTPSHQVTQMGQEVILRCVPISNHLYFYWYRQILGQKVEFLVSFYNNEISEKSEIFDDQFSVERPDGSNFTLKIRSTKLEDSAMYFCASNSGLVREQYFGPGTRLTVT.

CDR3 in amino acids: CATSRDRQGVMGTDTQYF. Here the CDR3 DNA reads TGTGCCACCAGCAGAGATCGGCAGGGTGTTATGGGGACAGATACGCAGTATTTT. This sequence joins TRBV15 and TRBJ2-3; weak D call: TRBD1 (5 bases). Germline assignment: CDR1 LNHNV and CDR2 YYDKDF (reference sequence). There are 18 residues in the CDR3. Trimming took 0 bases from V and 3 from J, leaving 19 bases between them.

The sample holds a few counts of this clone. The chain joins TRBV18 to TRBJ1-5; D remains unclear. V gave up 4 bases and J gave up 9 bases, with 13 bases separating them. CDR1 and CDR2 (germline): KGHSH, LQKENI. This CDR3 is built from 13 residues. This CDR3 reads CASSRGGDSPQHF. The CDR3 DNA sequence: TGTGCCAGCTCACGCGGTGGGGATTCGCCCCAGCATTTT.